The clone carrying this T cell receptor beta chain was recorded once. The sample originates from a study of blood T cell repertoires in COVID-19. Only in-frame clones appear in the TCRdb table, and some are missing; sequencing was by immunoSEQ multiplex PCR. The table shows about 220,000 clones, with almost 90% occurring only once. This CDR3 has 14 amino acids. With 8 bases clipped from V and 3 bases from J, the junction kept 9 bases outside the gene matches. Germline V gene lookup returns CDR1 SGHTA and CDR2 FQGTGA. Participant-given clinical history determined each cohort assignment. No more than 2 weeks before study entry, exposed participants had met a case of COVID-19.

The source material was PBMCs or T cells enriched from blood (not recorded which). The TCR sequence derives from a man aged 25-45 years who had been exposed to COVID-19. V and J are TRBV7-3 and TRBJ2-7, with TRBD1 identical over 8 bases. The CDR3 region is CASALPGQVYEQYF. CDR3 nucleotide sequence: TGTGCCAGCGCATTACCGGGACAGGTCTACGAGCAGTACTTC.